This T cell receptor (beta chain) was captured by sequencing in a study of T-cell memory formation after mild COVID-19. Study context: The study found TCR clusters largely donor specific.

TCRdb fed the 5' RACE reads into MiXCR, producing one record per CDR3 protein. The profile shows 500,000 to 600,000 distinct CDR3 sequences, over 15% of them singletons. The junction had 3 bases not matched to a gene; V was cut back by 6 bases and J by 0 bases. The CDR3 is 15 amino acids. The V call is TRBV12-3 or TRBV12-4, the J call TRBJ1-4; the match to TRBD1 covers 8 bases. Specimen: PBMCs or a T cell subset sorted from them (not recorded which). The receptor was derived from an adult woman who had mild COVID-19 (a few samples of this study predate the infection). Cell type and time point are not known. DNA for the CDR3: TGTGCCAGCAGATCACAGGGGGCAACTAATGAAAAACTGTTTTTT. It is translated as CASRSQGATNEKLFF.